This T cell receptor (beta chain) was profiled in a study of Ad26.COV2.S vaccination and SARS-CoV-2 variants. Study in general: In the study, Ad26.COV2.S was injected intramuscularly once, or twice 56 days apart.

V was cut by 10 bases and J by 2 bases, with 18 bases left in between. Germline V CDR1 and CDR2: SNHLY, FYNNEI. The CDR3 is 14 amino acids. The data were produced by immunoSEQ multiplex PCR, yet TCRdb's version contains in-frame clones alone and is incomplete. The sample has some 290,000 clones, over 80% seen once. Noted treatment: around 19 received Ad26.COV2.S at low or high dose, single or two shots; several received placebo; per-sample allocation not given. All samples were drawn on day 63, counting from the first vaccine or placebo injection. Wuhan-strain spike was delivered by a replication-incompetent Ad26 vector.

The sequencing here drew on peripheral blood, taken in a trial of Ad26.COV2.S vaccine versus placebo. The receptor was derived from a person between 18 and 59 years old who received the Ad26.COV2.S COVID-19 vaccine or a placebo. The chain employs TRBV2 and TRBJ2-7, with D hard to call. For the CDR3, the DNA is TGTGCCAAGCAAAGACACTCGCTCCCCTACGAGCAGTACTTC. Its protein product is CAKQRHSLPYEQYF.